Listed below are T cell receptor beta chains from one sample, sequenced in a study of molecular identifiers for immune sequencing clone quantification. A single record per CDR3 protein comes from TCRdb applying MiXCR to the PCR reads. The sample records over 600,000 distinct CDR3 sequences, just under 20% being singletons. Sequenced input: naive CD8+ T cells from blood, with Jurkat cell RNA spiked in. The receptor set was obtained from a human donor in good health. Some libraries in this study had Jurkat cell RNA spiked in. Each CDR3 is given with its conserved first and last residue. D genes are given only for firm matches. Only part of the rows carry a size: once, few, many, or a class if the clone is expanded.

V: TRBV6-2/TRBV6-3; J: TRBJ1-5; D: TRBD1; size: many; CDR3: CASTPGQSNQPQHF; DNA: TGTGCCAGCACCCCGGGACAGAGCAATCAGCCCCAGCATTTT
V: TRBV20-1; J: TRBJ2-7; D: NA; size: NA; CDR3: CSANFGYEQYF; DNA: TGCAGTGCTAACTTTGGCTACGAGCAGTACTTC
V: TRBV6-5; J: TRBJ2-3; D: NA; size: many; CDR3: CASSYSSLAIPPDTQYF; DNA: TGTGCCAGCAGTTACTCTTCTTTGGCGATTCCCCCGGATACGCAGTATTTT
V: TRBV28; J: TRBJ1-2; D: NA; size: few; CDR3: CASSLIGGNYGYTF; DNA: TGTGCCAGCAGTTTAATCGGAGGGAACTATGGCTACACCTTC
V: TRBV7-2; J: TRBJ1-1; D: NA; size: many; CDR3: CASEIYPNTEAFF; DNA: TGTGCCAGCGAGATATACCCGAACACTGAAGCTTTCTTT
V: TRBV19; J: TRBJ1-2; D: TRBD1; size: few; CDR3: CATKPGQGVLNYGYTF; DNA: TGTGCCACCAAACCGGGACAGGGGGTTCTTAACTATGGCTACACCTTC
V: TRBV6-1; J: TRBJ1-5; D: TRBD1; size: many; CDR3: CASSERWAGGSNQPQHF; DNA: TGTGCCAGCAGTGAACGGTGGGCAGGGGGTAGCAATCAGCCCCAGCATTTT
V: TRBV9; J: TRBJ2-2; D: NA; size: many; CDR3: CASSVAWGQTGELFF; DNA: TGTGCCAGCAGCGTAGCCTGGGGGCAAACCGGGGAGCTGTTTTTT
V: TRBV11-2; J: TRBJ2-1; D: TRBD2; size: many; CDR3: CASSSSGVEQFF; DNA: TGTGCCAGCAGCTCGAGCGGGGTTGAGCAGTTCTTC
V: TRBV20-1; J: TRBJ2-2; D: NA; size: NA; CDR3: CSASSPGVLTGELFF; DNA: TGCAGTGCTAGTTCCCCAGGGGTCCTCACCGGGGAGCTGTTTTTT
V: TRBV28; J: TRBJ2-7; D: NA; size: few; CDR3: CASSLLNSGGPEADEQYF; DNA: TGTGCCAGCAGTTTATTGAATTCGGGCGGGCCAGAAGCGGACGAGCAGTACTTC
V: TRBV9; J: TRBJ2-7; D: NA; size: many; CDR3: CASSVDHGYEQYF; DNA: TGTGCCAGCAGCGTGGACCACGGGTACGAGCAGTACTTC
V: TRBV9; J: TRBJ2-5; D: NA; size: many; CDR3: CASSSPPGEETQYF; DNA: TGTGCCAGCAGCTCCCCCCCGGGGGAAGAGACCCAGTACTTC
V: TRBV11-2; J: TRBJ2-7; D: TRBD2; size: NA; CDR3: CASNSFTSGGPYSYEQYF; DNA: TGTGCCAGCAACTCCTTCACTAGCGGGGGCCCCTACTCCTACGAGCAGTACTTC
V: TRBV29-1; J: TRBJ2-1; D: TRBD2; size: NA; CDR3: CSVAGTSGSFEQFF; DNA: TGCAGCGTCGCCGGGACTAGCGGGAGCTTTGAGCAGTTCTTC